This T cell receptor (beta chain) came from a study of T cells in Graves' hyperthyroidism and ophthalmopathy. Study-wide results and limits: Most clonotypes expanded in the thyroid (above 0.001) were also present in blood.

RNA transcripts were the template for amplifying TCR beta CDR3 regions. The HTBI primer set was used in a first-round RT-PCR of the TCR CDR3. TCRdb reprocessed the multiplex PCR reads via MiXCR and lists one record per CDR3 protein. The sample yields about 700,000 distinct CDR3 sequences, about 15% seen once. Trimming stripped 5 bases from V and 5 bases from J, with 19 bases between. The CDR3 extends over 16 amino acids. The germline CDR1 and CDR2 sequences are SGHNT and YENEEA. In its sample, this clonotype was seen many times. What it recognizes is unknown. Diagnoses used clinical symptoms, serum thyroxine and TRAb, thyroid ultrasound and orbital computed tomography. Isolation of PBMCs was performed on 9.5 to 10 ml fresh peripheral blood.

The chain links TRBV11-3 to TRBJ2-1; no firm D call. The source of this sequence is a woman younger than 35 with Graves' hyperthyroidism. The sequencing input was blood. CDR3 loop: CASSPIRGPKNNEQFF. CDR3 in DNA: TGTGCCAGCAGCCCCATACGCGGTCCGAAAAACAATGAGCAGTTCTTC. Full variable domain (rest looked up from reference TRBV11-3 and TRBJ2-1): EAGVVQSPRYKIIEKKQPVAFWCNPISGHNTLYWYLQNLGQGPELLIRYENEEAVDDSQLPKDRFSAERLKGVDSTLKIQPAELGDSAVYLCASSPIRGPKNNEQFFGPGTRLTVL.